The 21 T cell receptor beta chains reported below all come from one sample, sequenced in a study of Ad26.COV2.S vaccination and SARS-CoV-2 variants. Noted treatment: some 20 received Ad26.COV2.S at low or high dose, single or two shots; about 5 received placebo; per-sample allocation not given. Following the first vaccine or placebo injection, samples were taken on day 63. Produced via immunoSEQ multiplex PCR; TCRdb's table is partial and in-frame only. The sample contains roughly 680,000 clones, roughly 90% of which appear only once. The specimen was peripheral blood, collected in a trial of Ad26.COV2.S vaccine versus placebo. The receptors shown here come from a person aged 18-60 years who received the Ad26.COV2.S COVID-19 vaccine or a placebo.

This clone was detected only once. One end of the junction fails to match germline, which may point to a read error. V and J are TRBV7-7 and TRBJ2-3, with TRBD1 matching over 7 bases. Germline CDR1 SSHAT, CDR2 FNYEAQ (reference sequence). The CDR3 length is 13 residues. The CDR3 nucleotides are TGTGCTAGCAGCCTGGGACAGACAGATACGCAGTATTTT. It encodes CASSLGQTDTQYF.

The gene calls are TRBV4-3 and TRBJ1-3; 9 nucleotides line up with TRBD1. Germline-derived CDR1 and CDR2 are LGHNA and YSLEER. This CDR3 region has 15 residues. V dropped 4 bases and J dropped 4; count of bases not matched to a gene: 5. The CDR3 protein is CASSPGTGNGNTIYF. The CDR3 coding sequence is TGCGCCAGCAGCCCCGGGACAGGGAACGGAAACACCATATATTTT.

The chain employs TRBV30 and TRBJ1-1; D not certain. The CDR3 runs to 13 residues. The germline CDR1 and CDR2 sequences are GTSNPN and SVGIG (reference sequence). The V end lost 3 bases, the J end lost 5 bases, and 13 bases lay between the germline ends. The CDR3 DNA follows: TGTGCCTGGAGCGAACTCCGGGGAACTGAAGCTTTCTTT. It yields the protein CAWSELRGTEAFF.

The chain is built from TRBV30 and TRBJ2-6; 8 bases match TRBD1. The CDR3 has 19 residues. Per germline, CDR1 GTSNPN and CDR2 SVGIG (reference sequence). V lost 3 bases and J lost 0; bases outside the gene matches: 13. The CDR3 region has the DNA TGTGCCTGGAGGGGAACCGGGACAGGCCTAGCCTCTGGGGCCAACGTCCTGACTTTC. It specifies CAWRGTGTGLASGANVLTF.

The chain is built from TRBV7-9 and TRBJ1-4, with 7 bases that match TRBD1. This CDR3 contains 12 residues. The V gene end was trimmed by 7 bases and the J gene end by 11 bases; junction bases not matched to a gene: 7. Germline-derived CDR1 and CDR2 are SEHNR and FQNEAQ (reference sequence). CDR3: CASTPDREKLFF. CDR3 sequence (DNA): TGTGCCAGCACTCCCGACAGGGAGAAACTGTTTTTT.

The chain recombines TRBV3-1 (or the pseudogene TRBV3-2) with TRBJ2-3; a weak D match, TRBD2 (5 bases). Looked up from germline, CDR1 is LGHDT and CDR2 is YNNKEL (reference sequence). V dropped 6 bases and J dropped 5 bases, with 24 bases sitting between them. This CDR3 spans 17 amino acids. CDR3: CASRLRSLGSGRDTQYF. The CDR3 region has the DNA TGTGCCAGCAGGCTACGGTCTTTGGGCAGCGGAAGAGATACGCAGTATTTT.

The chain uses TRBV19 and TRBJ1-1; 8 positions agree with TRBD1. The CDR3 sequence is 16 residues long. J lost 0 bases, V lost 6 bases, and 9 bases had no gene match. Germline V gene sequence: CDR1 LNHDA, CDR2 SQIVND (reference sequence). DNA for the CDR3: TGTGCCAGTAGCAACCCAGGGGGCGCGGTGAACACTGAAGCTTTCTTT. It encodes CASSNPGGAVNTEAFF. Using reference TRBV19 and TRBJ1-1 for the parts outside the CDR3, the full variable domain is DGGITQSPKYLFRKEGQNVTLSCEQNLNHDAMYWYRQDPGQGLRLIYYSQIVNDFQKGDIAEGYSVSREKKESFPLTVTSAQKNPTAFYLCASSNPGGAVNTEAFFGQGTRLTVV.

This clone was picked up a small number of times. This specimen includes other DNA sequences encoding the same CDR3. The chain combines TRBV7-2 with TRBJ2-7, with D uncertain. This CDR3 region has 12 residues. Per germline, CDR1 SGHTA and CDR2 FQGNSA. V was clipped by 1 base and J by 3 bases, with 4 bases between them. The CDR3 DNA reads TGTGCCAGCAGCTTAGTAAACTACGAGCAGTACTTC. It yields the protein CASSLVNYEQYF. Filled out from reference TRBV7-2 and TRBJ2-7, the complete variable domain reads GAGVSQSPSNKVTEKGKDVELRCDPISGHTALYWYRQSLGQGLEFLIYFQGNSAPDKSGLPSDRFSAERTGGSVSTLTIQRTQQEDSAVYLCASSLVNYEQYFGPGTRLTVT.

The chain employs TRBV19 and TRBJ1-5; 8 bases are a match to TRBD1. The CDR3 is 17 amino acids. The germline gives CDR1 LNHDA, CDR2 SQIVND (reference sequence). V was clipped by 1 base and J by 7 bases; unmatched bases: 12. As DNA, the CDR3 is TGTGCCAGTAGTATAGTAGGAGGACAGGGTGGGAGGCAGCCCCAGCATTTT. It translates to CASSIVGGQGGRQPQHF. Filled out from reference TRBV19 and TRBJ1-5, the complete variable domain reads DGGITQSPKYLFRKEGQNVTLSCEQNLNHDAMYWYRQDPGQGLRLIYYSQIVNDFQKGDIAEGYSVSREKKESFPLTVTSAQKNPTAFYLCASSIVGGQGGRQPQHFGDGTRLSIL.

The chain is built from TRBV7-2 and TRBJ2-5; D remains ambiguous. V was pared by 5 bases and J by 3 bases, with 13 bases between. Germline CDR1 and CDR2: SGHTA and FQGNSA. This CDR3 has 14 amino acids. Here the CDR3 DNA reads TGTGCCAGCAGCGGCGGACCTATTAAAGAGACCCAGTACTTC. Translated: CASSGGPIKETQYF.

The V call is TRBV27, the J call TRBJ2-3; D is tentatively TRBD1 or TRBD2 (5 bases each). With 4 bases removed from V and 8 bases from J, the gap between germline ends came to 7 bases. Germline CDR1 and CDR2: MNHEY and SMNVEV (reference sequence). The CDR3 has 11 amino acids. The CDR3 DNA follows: TGTGCCAGCAGTTCAGGGAGTACGCAGTATTTT. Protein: CASSSGSTQYF.

CDR3 nucleotides: TGTGCCAGCAGATCCGGAGGCACCATCGCTTTCTTT. Residues: CASRSGGTIAFF. The rearrangement uses TRBV12-3 or TRBV12-4 and TRBJ1-1; D remains ambiguous. The CDR3 is made up of 12 amino acids. V shed 6 bases and J shed 11 bases, with 16 bases lying between them.

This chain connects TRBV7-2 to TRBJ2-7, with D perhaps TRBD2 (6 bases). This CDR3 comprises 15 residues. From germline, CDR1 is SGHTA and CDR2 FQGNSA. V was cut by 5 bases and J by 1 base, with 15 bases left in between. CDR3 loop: CASSPGTEASYEQYF. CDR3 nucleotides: TGTGCCAGCAGCCCCGGGACTGAGGCTTCCTACGAGCAGTACTTC.

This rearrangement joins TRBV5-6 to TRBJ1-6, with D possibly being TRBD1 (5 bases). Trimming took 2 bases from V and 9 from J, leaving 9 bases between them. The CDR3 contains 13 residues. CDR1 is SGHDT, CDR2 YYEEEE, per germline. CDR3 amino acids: CASSLPDSSPLHF. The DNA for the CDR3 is TGTGCCAGCAGCTTACCAGACAGTTCACCCCTCCACTTT.

CDR3 sequence: CSASIGGGQPQHF. DNA for the CDR3: TGCAGTGCTAGTATCGGGGGTGGTCAGCCCCAGCATTTT. The rearrangement joins TRBV20-1 to TRBJ1-5, with TRBD1 as a possible D gene (5 bases). The CDR3 length is 13 residues. Germline V gene sequence: CDR1 DFQATT, CDR2 SNEGSKA (reference sequence). V shed 3 bases and J shed 6 bases, with 12 bases lying between them.

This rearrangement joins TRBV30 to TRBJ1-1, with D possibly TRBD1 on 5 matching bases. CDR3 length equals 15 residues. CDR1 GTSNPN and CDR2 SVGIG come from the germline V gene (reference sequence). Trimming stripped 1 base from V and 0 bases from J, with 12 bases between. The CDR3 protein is CAWSARGWMNTEAFF. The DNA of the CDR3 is TGTGCCTGGAGTGCACGGGGGTGGATGAACACTGAAGCTTTCTTT.

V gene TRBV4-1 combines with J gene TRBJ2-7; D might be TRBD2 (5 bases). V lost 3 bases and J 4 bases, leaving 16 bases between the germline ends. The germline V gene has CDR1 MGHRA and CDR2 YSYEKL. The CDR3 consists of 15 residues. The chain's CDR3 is CASSHPGTGGYEQYF. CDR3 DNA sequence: TGCGCCAGCAGCCACCCAGGTACCGGAGGATACGAGCAGTACTTC.

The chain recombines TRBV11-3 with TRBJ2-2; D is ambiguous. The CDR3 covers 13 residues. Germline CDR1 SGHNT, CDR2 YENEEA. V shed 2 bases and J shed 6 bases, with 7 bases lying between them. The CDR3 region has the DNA TGTGCCAGCAGCTTATGGAGCGCCGGGGAGCTGTTTTTT. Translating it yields CASSLWSAGELFF.

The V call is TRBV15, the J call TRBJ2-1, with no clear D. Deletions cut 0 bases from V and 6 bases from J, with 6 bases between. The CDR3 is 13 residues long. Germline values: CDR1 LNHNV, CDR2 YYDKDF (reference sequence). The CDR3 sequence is CATSRERFNEQFF. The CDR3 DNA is TGTGCCACCAGCAGAGAAAGGTTCAATGAGCAGTTCTTC.

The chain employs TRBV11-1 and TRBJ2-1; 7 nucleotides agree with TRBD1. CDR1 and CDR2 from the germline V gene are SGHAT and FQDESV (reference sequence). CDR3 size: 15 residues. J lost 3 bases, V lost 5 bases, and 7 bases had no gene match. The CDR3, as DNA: TGTGCCAGCAGCCAACCCAGGGGGAACTACAATGAGCAGTTCTTC. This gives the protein CASSQPRGNYNEQFF.

For the CDR3, the DNA is TGTGCCAGCAGTTACTCTCTGGCCCCCCATCAGCCCCAGCATTTT. This sequence encodes CASSYSLAPHQPQHF. The rearrangement links TRBV6-5 to TRBJ1-5; no reliable D call. CDR3 length: 15 amino acids. Deletions cut 0 bases from V and 5 bases from J, with 11 bases between. Germline lookup yields CDR1 MNHEY and CDR2 SVGAGI.